This T cell receptor beta chain was found in a study of cytomegalovirus exposure and HLA in healthy donors. The CDR3 loop spans 14 amino acids. Trimming stripped 0 bases from V and 4 bases from J, with 10 bases between. Germline values: CDR1 SGHAT, CDR2 FQDESV (reference sequence). PCR was performed using 60 Vbeta and 13 Jbeta primers. Assay used: immunoSEQ multiplex PCR; TCRdb lists only in-frame clones, some missing. This table holds about 120,000 clones, about 70% found once. This clone has a single count. The V and J genes are TRBV11-1 and TRBJ2-7, with a weak D call TRBD2 (7 bases). This TCR came from a woman in her thirties or forties in good health and CMV-seropositive. Sequences were obtained from PBMCs. The CDR3 sequence is CASSLAGGPYEQYF. The DNA of the CDR3 is TGTGCCAGCAGCTTAGCGGGGGGGCCTTACGAGCAGTACTTC.